The 29 T cell receptor beta chains below all came from one sample that was sequenced in a study of cytomegalovirus exposure and HLA in healthy donors. PCR used 60 Vbeta primers and 13 Jbeta primers. Clones were read by immunoSEQ multiplex PCR, and TCRdb kept only the in-frame ones, dropping some. The sample shows about 57,000 clones, 75% to 85% of them seen only once. Sequenced material: PBMCs. These receptors all stem from a male donor in good health and CMV-seronegative.

The chain recombines TRBV7-9 with TRBJ1-4; D is ambiguous. V lost 5 bases and J 5 bases, leaving 12 bases between the germline ends. Looked up from germline, CDR1 is SEHNR and CDR2 is FQNEAQ (reference sequence). The CDR3 is 14 residues long. The CDR3 DNA is TGTGCCAGCAGCCAGTCGGGTTCCAATGAAAAACTGTTTTTT. This sequence encodes CASSQSGSNEKLFF.

Regarding this clone: Compared with germline, one end of the junction differs, possibly owing to a read error. The genes are TRBV11-1 and TRBJ2-7; 7 bases map to TRBD1. This CDR3 comprises 15 residues. CDR1 and CDR2 from the germline V gene are SGHAT and FQDESV (reference sequence). The CDR3 bases are TGTGCCAGCAGCTTAGCGGGGACAGAGTCCTACGGGCAGTACTTC. Amino acid sequence: CASSLAGTESYGQYF.

This clone was seen just once. The rearrangement uses TRBV5-1 and TRBJ2-7; 7 bases are shared with TRBD2. There are 14 residues in the CDR3. The junction had 4 bases not matched to a gene; V was cut back by 2 bases and J by 2 bases. The germline CDR1 and CDR2 sequences are SGHRS and YFSETQ. Here the CDR3 reads CASSFSSGAYEQYF. The CDR3 bases are TGCGCCAGCAGCTTTTCTAGCGGAGCCTACGAGCAGTACTTC.

V and J are TRBV4-3 and TRBJ2-7; 8 bases agree with TRBD1. CDR1 is LGHNA and CDR2 is YSLEER in the germline V gene. CDR3 length: 15 amino acids. Trimming cost V 0 bases and J 4 bases; bases outside gene matches: 5. The CDR3, as DNA: TGCGCCAGCAGCCAAGAGGGACAGGCCGTTTACGAGCAGTACTTC. As protein: CASSQEGQAVYEQYF.

The J gene is TRBJ2-1, the V gene TRBV6-5; TRBD2 matches at 10 bases. The CDR3 is 16 residues long. The V segment lost 4 bases and the J segment 2 bases; nucleotides outside the gene matches: 5. Germline V lookup: CDR1 MNHEY, CDR2 SVGAGI. Here the CDR3 reads CASSSPGLATYNEQFF. As DNA, the CDR3 is TGTGCCAGCAGTTCCCCGGGACTAGCGACCTACAATGAGCAGTTCTTC.

This clone has only one observation. The chain combines TRBV11-3 with TRBJ2-3, with 8 bases matching TRBD2. CDR3 size: 14 residues. The germline V gene encodes CDR1 SGHNT and CDR2 YENEEA. The trim removed 9 bases at V and 6 bases at J, leaving 11 bases unmatched. The CDR3 loop reads CASSISGVGDTQYF. The CDR3, as DNA: TGTGCCAGTTCGATTAGCGGGGTTGGGGATACGCAGTATTTT.

The table lists this clone with a few counts. CDR3 bases: TGTGCCAGCAGTCCTTCTGACAGGGGCTATGATCAGCCCCAGCATTTT. Residues: CASSPSDRGYDQPQHF. The genes are TRBV6-6 and TRBJ1-5; 8 bases are shared with TRBD1. CDR1 MNHNY and CDR2 SVGAGI come from the germline V gene (reference sequence). There are 16 residues in the CDR3. V shed 5 bases, J shed 5 bases, and the junction held 11 bases outside the gene matches.

This sequence joins TRBV7-2 and TRBJ2-4, with a weak D call TRBD2 (6 bases). In germline, CDR1 is SGHTA, CDR2 FQGNSA. The CDR3 has 13 amino acids. V dropped 4 bases and J dropped 12 bases, with 16 bases sitting between them. The DNA for the CDR3 is TGTGCCAGCAGCTCCCCTTCTCTAGCGTCTCAGTACTTC. Translated, it gives CASSSPSLASQYF.

This clone was seen only a few times. The chain links TRBV18 to TRBJ1-2; D gene unclear. Germline V gene sequence: CDR1 KGHSH, CDR2 LQKENI. Trimming stripped 0 bases from V and 4 bases from J, with 9 bases between. This CDR3 comprises 14 residues. The chain's CDR3 is CASSPPATGYGYTF. As DNA, the CDR3 is TGTGCCAGCTCACCACCAGCCACGGGCTATGGCTACACCTTC. The variable domain in full, with the rest retrieved from reference TRBV18 and TRBJ1-2, is NAGVMQNPRHLVRRRGQEARLRCSPMKGHSHVYWYRQLPEEGLKFMVYLQKENIIDESGMPKERFSAEFPKEGPSILRIQQVVRGDSAAYFCASSPPATGYGYTFGSGTRLTVV.

This chain links TRBV10-3 with TRBJ2-7, with 10 bases lining up with TRBD2. CDR3 length equals 15 residues. Trimming removed 6 bases from V and 1 base from J; junction bases left unmatched: 6. CDR1 ENHRY and CDR2 SYGVKD come from the germline V gene. The CDR3 here is CAISPGLAISYEQYF. In DNA, the CDR3 is TGTGCCATCAGCCCGGGACTAGCGATTTCCTACGAGCAGTACTTC.

The chain has TRBV7-3 and TRBJ2-2; possible D gene TRBD2, 6 bases. From germline, CDR1 is SGHTA and CDR2 FQGTGA. The CDR3 sequence is 17 residues long. V lost 4 bases and J 1 base, leaving 16 bases between the germline ends. CDR3 sequence reads: CASSSQVAGGNTGELFF. Written as DNA, the CDR3 is TGTGCCAGCAGCTCCCAGGTTGCCGGGGGGAACACCGGGGAGCTGTTTTTT.

The chain joins TRBV5-8 to TRBJ1-4; maybe TRBD1 (5 bases). V was shortened by 0 bases and J by 10 bases, with 10 bases between the two germline ends. The CDR3 is made up of 13 amino acids. The germline V gene has CDR1 SGHTS and CDR2 YDEGEE. The CDR3 DNA follows: TGTGCCAGCAGCTTGGGATTGACAGCAAAACTGTTTTTT. Its protein product is CASSLGLTAKLFF.

This sequence joins TRBV5-1 and TRBJ2-3, with 10 nucleotides matching TRBD1. CDR1 SGHRS and CDR2 YFSETQ come from the germline V gene. The CDR3 spans 20 residues. The V segment lost 0 bases and the J segment 3 bases; nucleotides outside the gene matches: 16. DNA of the CDR3: TGCGCCAGCAGCTTGGCTGCAACCGGGACAGGGGTGTTTGAGACAGATACGCAGTATTTT. Its protein product is CASSLAATGTGVFETDTQYF.

This chain connects TRBV19 to TRBJ1-1, with D unclear. The ends were cut back, 6 bases at V and 10 bases at J, with 12 bases in the middle. Looked up from germline, CDR1 is LNHDA and CDR2 is SQIVND (reference sequence). The CDR3 spans 11 residues. This CDR3 is CASRDLVGAFF. The CDR3 DNA reads as TGTGCCAGTAGAGATCTAGTTGGAGCTTTCTTT.

This clone has a handful of counts. The CDR3 spells CASSPAGANDYGYTF. Written as DNA, the CDR3 is TGTGCCAGCAGCCCCGCAGGGGCCAATGACTATGGCTACACCTTC. The V and J genes are TRBV4-2 and TRBJ1-2; tentatively, D is TRBD1 (6 bases). The CDR3 extends over 15 amino acids. Germline CDR1 LGHNA, CDR2 YNFKEQ. Trimming stripped 4 bases from V and 3 bases from J, with 15 bases between.

J is TRBJ1-1 and V is TRBV30; a possible D gene is TRBD1 (6 bases). The CDR3 loop spans 16 amino acids. The V gene's germline CDR1 is GTSNPN and CDR2 SVGIG (reference sequence). V lost 1 base to trimming and J lost 4 bases, with 19 bases between them. The CDR3 here is CAWSEPRRGAVTEAFF. Here the CDR3 DNA reads TGTGCCTGGAGTGAGCCTCGCAGGGGTGCGGTCACTGAAGCTTTCTTT.

The chain combines TRBV4-3 with TRBJ2-3; the match to TRBD2 covers 8 bases. This CDR3 has 14 residues. Trimming cost V 4 bases and J 1 base; bases outside gene matches: 1. Germline-derived CDR1 and CDR2 are LGHNA and YSLEER. In DNA, the CDR3 is TGCGCCAGCAGCCTGACTAGCGGCACAGATACGCAGTATTTT. This gives the protein CASSLTSGTDTQYF.

This clone was detected a few times. The V gene is TRBV7-2, the J gene TRBJ2-7, with 7 bases lining up with TRBD1. The junction had 7 bases not matched to a gene; V was cut back by 5 bases and J by 3 bases. CDR3 size: 14 residues. Looked up from germline, CDR1 is SGHTA and CDR2 is FQGNSA. The CDR3 sequence: CASSARDSHYEQYF. The CDR3, as DNA: TGTGCCAGCAGCGCGAGGGACAGCCACTACGAGCAGTACTTC.

This clone was picked up a small number of times. The rearrangement links TRBV10-1 to TRBJ2-3; maybe TRBD2 (7 bases). V shed 7 bases and J shed 2 bases, with 19 bases lying between them. This CDR3 has 16 amino acids. Germline V gene data show CDR1 as WNHNN and CDR2 as SYGVQD (reference sequence). The DNA for the CDR3 is TGCGCCAGCAACTTCGAGGGGGGGGAGTCCACAGATACGCAGTATTTT. Protein: CASNFEGGESTDTQYF.

V and J are TRBV7-3 and TRBJ1-2; 7 bases fit TRBD1. The CDR3 sequence is 16 residues long. CDR1 and CDR2 (germline): SGHTA, FQGTGA. V lost 5 bases to trimming and J lost 6 bases; unmatched junction nucleotides: 15. The CDR3: CASSLHRGSELNGYTF. CDR3 DNA: TGTGCCAGCAGCCTTCACAGGGGAAGTGAGTTAAATGGCTACACCTTC.

This chain links TRBV11-3 with TRBJ2-5; a possible D gene is TRBD2 (5 bases). CDR3 length: 13 amino acids. Trimming removed 5 bases at V and 2 bases at J, with 9 bases between. Germline V gives CDR1 SGHNT, CDR2 YENEEA. The CDR3 DNA reads as TGTGCCAGCAGCCTCGGGATTCAAGAGACCCAGTACTTC. Its translation: CASSLGIQETQYF.

V usage is TRBV18 and J usage is TRBJ1-5; D is unclear. V lost 2 bases and J 0 bases, leaving 8 bases between the germline ends. The CDR3 sequence is 15 residues long. Germline CDR1 and CDR2: KGHSH and LQKENI. In nucleotides, the CDR3 is TGTGCCAGCTCACCATCCGGGATTAGCAATCAGCCCCAGCATTTT. Amino acids: CASSPSGISNQPQHF.

The gene calls are TRBV19 and TRBJ1-5; 8 bases are shared with TRBD1. Unmatched junction bases numbered 1, after V lost 1 base and J lost 2 bases. The length of the CDR3 is 15 residues. The germline V gene encodes CDR1 LNHDA and CDR2 SQIVND (reference sequence). The CDR3 reads CASSIVQGGNQPQHF. The CDR3 DNA follows: TGTGCCAGTAGTATAGTACAGGGGGGCAATCAGCCCCAGCATTTT.

CDR3 DNA: TGTGCCAGCAGCCGAGTGCCTGGAAACACCATATATTTT. The encoded protein is CASSRVPGNTIYF. The rearrangement uses TRBV7-6 and TRBJ1-3, with D hard to call. The CDR3 is 13 residues long. Germline V gene sequence: CDR1 SGHVS, CDR2 FNYEAQ. V lost 5 bases and J 2 bases, leaving 7 bases between the germline ends.

The chain recombines TRBV4-1 with TRBJ1-1; D remains ambiguous. This CDR3 is 13 amino acids long. Trimming pared 2 bases from V and 6 bases from J, leaving 10 bases between. CDR1 is MGHRA, CDR2 YSYEKL, per germline. The CDR3 sequence: CASSQQRGSEAFF. The CDR3 nucleotides read TGCGCCAGCAGCCAACAACGAGGATCTGAAGCTTTCTTT.

The chain recombines TRBV19 with TRBJ2-7; 8 bases align to TRBD1. Trimming at V came to 0 bases and at J to 4 bases, leaving 2 bases not matched to a gene. Germline-derived CDR1 and CDR2 are LNHDA and SQIVND (reference sequence). The CDR3 runs 14 residues. CDR3 sequence: CASSIDDRGYEQYF. CDR3 DNA sequence: TGTGCCAGTAGTATAGATGACAGGGGATACGAGCAGTACTTC.

This sequence joins TRBV7-2 and TRBJ1-1, with D possibly being TRBD1 (5 bases). Trimming took off 2 bases at V and 3 bases at J, with 10 bases between the two ends. The CDR3 runs to 14 residues. The germline V gene has CDR1 SGHTA and CDR2 FQGNSA. CDR3 amino acids: CASSLRDSYTEAFF. The CDR3 DNA sequence: TGTGCCAGCAGCTTAAGGGACTCTTACACTGAAGCTTTCTTT.

The V call is TRBV6-1, the J call TRBJ2-5; tentative D call: TRBD2 (5 bases). V dropped 2 bases and J dropped 2 bases, with 9 bases sitting between them. The CDR3 length is 14 residues. Germline CDR1 is MNHNS and CDR2 is SASEGT. Here the CDR3 DNA reads TGTGCCAGCAGTGAAAGCGGCAGACAAGAGACCCAGTACTTC. Translated: CASSESGRQETQYF.

The V gene is TRBV6-5, the J gene TRBJ2-6; D is unclear. Germline loops: CDR1 MNHEY, CDR2 SVGAGI. CDR3 length: 14 amino acids. The V end was cut by 10 bases, the J end by 0 bases, with 10 bases between. CDR3 loop: CATERSSGANVLTF. DNA for the CDR3: TGTGCCACCGAGCGCAGCTCTGGGGCCAACGTCCTGACTTTC.